The source of this TCR beta chain is a study of ipilimumab plus nivolumab after autologous stem cell transplantation (dated by TCRdb to 2020 to 2022). For the wider study: Trial patients received a median of about five ipilimumab doses and fewer than 10 nivolumab doses. Primary refractory and relapsed disease were included in the DLBCL cohort, with 18-month progression-free survival of approximately 86% and 30%, respectively. Patients with high-risk diffuse large B cell lymphoma, mature T cell lymphoma, or multiple myeloma undergoing autologous transplant were enrolled in the trial. The intent-to-treat population of the trial was made up of under 40 patients. General findings and caveats noted by the study authors: Combined checkpoint inhibition appeared tolerable as post-transplant consolidation, according to the authors' conclusion. The authors stated that profiles of the T cell receptor repertoire, regulatory T cell phenotype and gut microbiota provided a biologic rationale for studying this approach further.

Libraries came from the immunoSEQ multiplex PCR assay. The table comes from immuneACCESS by way of TCRdb, which keeps in-frame sequences with V and J called. Part of the clones is missing from these tables; in studies checked, under half for an unresolved V gene and the rest for unknown reasons. The sample table holds 8,000 to 13,000 clones, of which around four fifths were seen once. In total, the top ten clones hold about 8% of the sample. This clone is medium-sized (0.01 to 0.1%) in terms of sample share. What this receptor recognizes is not known. Base qualities are not recorded, but no much larger clone differs from it by a single base. The germline V and J ends show losses of 6 bases and 7 bases respectively, and no gene match explains 5 bases of the junction. The CDR3, from cysteine to phenylalanine, totals 13 residues. Only the CDR3 part of the read is kept: 39 bases, read in frame from the first base. The germline V gene (reference sequence) gives CDR1 as MNHEY and CDR2 as SMNVEV.

Checkpoint therapy began 14 to 28 days after autologous transplant, with ipilimumab given at 1 mg/kg intravenously on day 1 of selected weeks. Nivolumab was given at 3 mg/kg intravenously on day 1 of weeks 1, 4, 7, 10, and every two weeks through week 26. This Phase Ib clinical trial tested ipilimumab plus nivolumab, a combined checkpoint inhibition, as consolidation after autologous stem cell transplantation. The sequencing used PBMCs, collected in a trial of ipilimumab plus nivolumab as post-transplant consolidation. The chain uses TRBV27 and TRBJ1-5, with 8 junctional bases fitting TRBD1. The receptor was isolated from a male donor with diffuse large B-cell lymphoma. The nucleotide sequence is given as TGTGCCAGCAGATTGACAGGGGAACAGCCCCAGCATTTT. Translated, this is CASRLTGEQPQHF.